The rows below give T cell receptor beta chains drawn from one sample of a study of spatial heterogeneity in lung cancer. TCRdb processed the 5' RACE reads anew with MiXCR; each CDR3 protein has one entry. The sample consists of about 18,000 distinct CDR3 sequences, 6.5% to 8.5% of them appearing once. The sample in question was lung tumor tissue, obtained at surgery. These receptors were collected from a male donor with early-stage non-small cell lung cancer. The CDR3 runs from the conserved cysteine through the conserved F or W. The order of the fields is CDR3 length, J gene, V gene, CDR3 protein.

CDR3 length: 17
J gene: TRBJ1-6
V gene: TRBV6-2/TRBV6-3
CDR3 protein: CASSYPPPGSSGSPLHF

CDR3 length: 14
J gene: TRBJ1-2
V gene: TRBV9
CDR3 protein: CASSGSQGLSGYTF

CDR3 length: 15
J gene: TRBJ2-1
V gene: TRBV12-3/TRBV12-4
CDR3 protein: CASSLGTGGFNEQFF

CDR3 length: 18
J gene: TRBJ2-3
V gene: TRBV27
CDR3 protein: CASSSTSGGASGTDTQYF

CDR3 length: 15
J gene: TRBJ2-5
V gene: TRBV6-2/TRBV6-3
CDR3 protein: CASSYSRTRRETQYF

CDR3 length: 15
J gene: TRBJ2-5
V gene: TRBV6-2/TRBV6-3
CDR3 protein: CASSYSRSRRETQYF

CDR3 length: 12
J gene: TRBJ2-3
V gene: TRBV12-3/TRBV12-4
CDR3 protein: CASSGRGDTQYF

CDR3 length: 16
J gene: TRBJ2-5
V gene: TRBV7-2
CDR3 protein: CASSQGQAGLRETQYF

CDR3 length: 14
J gene: TRBJ2-7
V gene: TRBV25-1
CDR3 protein: CASGGAFPPYEQYF

CDR3 length: 13
J gene: TRBJ2-5
V gene: TRBV7-3
CDR3 protein: CASSFLQGETQYF

CDR3 length: 12
J gene: TRBJ1-1
V gene: TRBV5-6
CDR3 protein: CASSLRGGEAFF

CDR3 length: 14
J gene: TRBJ1-1
V gene: TRBV19
CDR3 protein: CASSFTGEYTEAFF

CDR3 length: 15
J gene: TRBJ2-4
V gene: TRBV2
CDR3 protein: CASSQEGLAKNIQYF

CDR3 length: 20
J gene: TRBJ2-1
V gene: TRBV4-2
CDR3 protein: CASSQDPPVGGDPYYNEQFF

CDR3 length: 15
J gene: TRBJ1-5
V gene: TRBV7-2
CDR3 protein: CASSTGAGSNQPQHF

CDR3 length: 13
J gene: TRBJ2-4
V gene: TRBV28
CDR3 protein: CASSLRSKNIQYF

CDR3 length: 17
J gene: TRBJ2-1
V gene: TRBV20-1
CDR3 protein: CSARDPAGKSSYNEQFF

CDR3 length: 12
J gene: TRBJ2-1
V gene: TRBV29-1
CDR3 protein: CSVESSRDRQFF

CDR3 length: 18
J gene: TRBJ2-2
V gene: TRBV24-1
CDR3 protein: CATSDSRAAWTNTGELFF

CDR3 length: 16
J gene: TRBJ1-1
V gene: TRBV7-9
CDR3 protein: CASSLEGGQVNTEAFF

CDR3 length: 13
J gene: TRBJ1-1
V gene: TRBV6-2/TRBV6-3
CDR3 protein: CASSLVPNTEAFF

CDR3 length: 14
J gene: TRBJ2-1
V gene: TRBV11-2
CDR3 protein: CASTLTAGGGEQFF

CDR3 length: 14
J gene: TRBJ1-2
V gene: TRBV18
CDR3 protein: CASSPGQGPYGYTF

CDR3 length: 15
J gene: TRBJ1-5
V gene: TRBV28
CDR3 protein: CASSFRASSNQPQHF

CDR3 length: 15
J gene: TRBJ2-5
V gene: TRBV30
CDR3 protein: CAWSVRGPRRETQYF

CDR3 length: 11
J gene: TRBJ1-2
V gene: TRBV28
CDR3 protein: CASSGDSGYTF

CDR3 length: 14
J gene: TRBJ2-5
V gene: TRBV12-3/TRBV12-4
CDR3 protein: CASSRDRVIETQYF

CDR3 length: 15
J gene: TRBJ2-5
V gene: TRBV6-6
CDR3 protein: CASRETGGDWETQYF

CDR3 length: 13
J gene: TRBJ2-5
V gene: TRBV23-1
CDR3 protein: CASSPEILVTQYF

CDR3 length: 14
J gene: TRBJ2-3
V gene: TRBV6-5
CDR3 protein: CASSGLAFTDTQYF

CDR3 length: 16
J gene: TRBJ2-3
V gene: TRBV6-1
CDR3 protein: CASSEMGGSQTDTQYF

CDR3 length: 16
J gene: TRBJ2-5
V gene: TRBV2
CDR3 protein: CASSEVWPSGQETQYF

CDR3 length: 15
J gene: TRBJ1-5
V gene: TRBV10-3
CDR3 protein: CAIILTGSSNQPQHF

CDR3 length: 14
J gene: TRBJ2-5
V gene: TRBV18
CDR3 protein: CASSPQIRKETQYF

CDR3 length: 14
J gene: TRBJ1-5
V gene: TRBV5-1
CDR3 protein: CASSPDSRNQPQHF

CDR3 length: 14
J gene: TRBJ1-1
V gene: TRBV10-3
CDR3 protein: CAISDPRQVTEAFF

CDR3 length: 13
J gene: TRBJ1-2
V gene: TRBV18
CDR3 protein: CASSPGRGYGYTF

CDR3 length: 12
J gene: TRBJ1-1
V gene: TRBV28
CDR3 protein: CASSLANTEAFF

CDR3 length: 16
J gene: TRBJ1-1
V gene: TRBV15
CDR3 protein: CATSRDKGLWNTEAFF

CDR3 length: 13
J gene: TRBJ2-5
V gene: TRBV12-3/TRBV12-4
CDR3 protein: CASRHTSEETQYF

CDR3 length: 14
J gene: TRBJ2-2
V gene: TRBV20-1
CDR3 protein: CSARGQVNTGELFF

CDR3 length: 14
J gene: TRBJ1-2
V gene: TRBV10-3
CDR3 protein: CAISPSDALHGDTF

CDR3 length: 12
J gene: TRBJ2-7
V gene: TRBV4-2
CDR3 protein: CASGGQAGEQYF

CDR3 length: 11
J gene: TRBJ2-7
V gene: TRBV7-2
CDR3 protein: CASSFAYEQYF

CDR3 length: 14
J gene: TRBJ2-3
V gene: TRBV12-3/TRBV12-4
CDR3 protein: CASSLWGSTDTQYF

CDR3 length: 12
J gene: TRBJ2-5
V gene: TRBV18
CDR3 protein: CASSPARETQYF

CDR3 length: 14
J gene: TRBJ1-1
V gene: TRBV10-3
CDR3 protein: CAISGREVDTEAFF

CDR3 length: 16
J gene: TRBJ1-3
V gene: TRBV15
CDR3 protein: CATSRDQLASGNTIYF

CDR3 length: 17
J gene: TRBJ2-5
V gene: TRBV5-1
CDR3 protein: CASSLAYTGGGQETQYF

CDR3 length: 14
J gene: TRBJ1-1
V gene: TRBV3-1
CDR3 protein: CASSQGSGGTEAFF

CDR3 length: 13
J gene: TRBJ2-5
V gene: TRBV12-3/TRBV12-4
CDR3 protein: CASSATGQETQYF

CDR3 length: 11
J gene: TRBJ1-5
V gene: TRBV6-1
CDR3 protein: CASSFLWPQHF

CDR3 length: 15
J gene: TRBJ2-1
V gene: TRBV24-1
CDR3 protein: CATSDLTGAYNEQFF

CDR3 length: 14
J gene: TRBJ2-1
V gene: TRBV4-1
CDR3 protein: CASSQEASYNEQFF

CDR3 length: 16
J gene: TRBJ1-1
V gene: TRBV7-8
CDR3 protein: CASSPRTGVGDTEAFF

CDR3 length: 15
J gene: TRBJ1-2
V gene: TRBV5-5
CDR3 protein: CASSLLSDRGDGYTF

CDR3 length: 15
J gene: TRBJ2-7
V gene: TRBV7-2
CDR3 protein: CASSTGLGKSYEQYF

CDR3 length: 12
J gene: TRBJ2-3
V gene: TRBV2
CDR3 protein: CASSRTSGAQYF

CDR3 length: 13
J gene: TRBJ2-3
V gene: TRBV29-1
CDR3 protein: CSGRGTQKDTQYF